A single sample gave rise to the 21 T cell receptor beta chains below, sequenced in a study of T cells in Graves' hyperthyroidism and ophthalmopathy. There were TCR beta CDR3 regions amplified from RNA transcripts. The HTBI primer set was used in a first-round RT-PCR of the TCR CDR3. TCRdb re-analysed the multiplex PCR reads in MiXCR, keeping a single row per CDR3 protein. Counted here are 350,000 or so distinct CDR3 sequences, about 18% occurring once; the ten biggest clones make up almost 35%. Sequencing input: blood. These receptor sequences come from a woman younger than 45 with Graves' hyperthyroidism that later progressed to Graves' ophthalmopathy.

This clonotype was recorded at least ten times. This chain joins TRBV12-3 or TRBV12-4 and TRBJ2-3, with 14 positions matching TRBD2. The CDR3 length is 16 residues. V gave up 7 bases and J gave up 0 bases; unmatched junction bases: 3. The CDR3 loop reads CASKRTSGGSTDTQYF. Written as DNA, the CDR3 is TGTGCCAGCAAGCGGACTAGCGGGGGGAGCACAGATACGCAGTATTTT.

This clonotype appeared a few times. This chain joins TRBV4-1 and TRBJ1-2; possibly TRBD1 for D (6 bases). The CDR3 runs 15 residues. CDR1 MGHRA and CDR2 YSYEKL come from the germline V gene. V lost 0 bases, J lost 4 bases, and 12 bases lay in between. The CDR3 is CASSQDQGQGYGYTF. For the CDR3, the DNA is TGCGCCAGCAGCCAAGATCAGGGGCAGGGCTATGGCTACACCTTC.

This clonotype was counted a few times. The rearrangement links TRBV19 to TRBJ1-2; D might be TRBD1 (6 bases). The CDR3 has 15 residues. Trimming took 0 bases from V and 6 from J, leaving 14 bases between them. Germline assignment: CDR1 LNHDA and CDR2 SQIVND (reference sequence). CDR3 DNA sequence: TGTGCCAGTAGTATAGATCTCGGGGGGCAGGATGGCTACACCTTC. Translation: CASSIDLGGQDGYTF.

At least ten counts were recorded for this clonotype. The J gene is TRBJ1-4, the V gene TRBV6-1; 7 bases fit TRBD1. CDR3 size: 17 residues. CDR1 is MNHNS, CDR2 SASEGT, per germline. Unmatched junction bases numbered 13, after V lost 2 bases and J lost 7 bases. The CDR3 DNA reads TGTGCCAGCAGTGAATCGGGGGGAGGAGGGGGCGGTGAAAAACTGTTTTTT. Translated: CASSESGGGGGGEKLFF.

This clonotype was recorded many times. The rearrangement uses TRBV4-1 and TRBJ2-7; D gene ambiguous. From germline, CDR1 is MGHRA and CDR2 YSYEKL. The CDR3 runs 16 residues. Trimming took off 1 base at V and 2 bases at J, with 15 bases between the two ends. The CDR3: CASSQGLRDLTYEQYF. Written as DNA, the CDR3 is TGCGCCAGCAGCCAAGGACTCCGAGATTTAACCTACGAGCAGTACTTC.

This clonotype has at least ten counts. The rearrangement uses TRBV28 and TRBJ1-5; 7 bases are a match to TRBD1. V trimming: 4 bases; J trimming: 6 bases; junction bases outside the gene matches: 15. This CDR3 region has 17 residues. CDR1 is MDHEN and CDR2 is SYDVKM in the germline V gene. The CDR3 DNA is TGTGCCAGCAGTTCCCTTTATATTGAGGGGGCGGCTCAGCCCCAGCATTTT. It yields the protein CASSSLYIEGAAQPQHF.

This clonotype was detected a few times. The chain employs TRBV20-1 and TRBJ2-5, with 7 bases aligning to TRBD1. The germline CDR1 and CDR2 sequences are DFQATT and SNEGSKA (reference sequence). V trimming: 4 bases; J trimming: 4 bases; junction bases outside the gene matches: 9. CDR3 size: 14 residues. CDR3 protein: CSATLDRWGETQYF. The CDR3 DNA reads TGCAGTGCTACCCTGGACAGGTGGGGAGAGACCCAGTACTTC.

This clonotype was found a few times. The chain combines TRBV18 with TRBJ2-7; a weak D match, TRBD2 (5 bases). Looked up from germline, CDR1 is KGHSH and CDR2 is LQKENI. Between the trimmed V and J ends, which lost 2 bases and 0 bases, there was a span of 14 bases. CDR3 length: 16 residues. CDR3 DNA: TGTGCCAGCTCACCATTTCCGGGAACAATCTCCTACGAGCAGTACTTC. It codes for CASSPFPGTISYEQYF.

The chain is built from TRBV6-5 and TRBJ2-7; tentatively, D is TRBD2 (6 bases). CDR3 size: 17 residues. Germline CDR1 and CDR2: MNHEY and SVGAGI. V was shortened by 0 bases and J by 0 bases, with 15 bases between the two germline ends. CDR3 nucleotides: TGTGCCAGCAGTTACTCTACTAGCAGTAGTTCCTCCTACGAGCAGTACTTC. It translates to CASSYSTSSSSSYEQYF.

CDR3 in amino acids: CASSDGQGARSNEQFF. The DNA of the CDR3 is TGCGCCAGCAGCGATGGACAGGGGGCGAGATCCAATGAGCAGTTCTTC. The gene calls are TRBV5-1 and TRBJ2-1; 11 bases fit TRBD1. Per germline, CDR1 SGHRS and CDR2 YFSETQ. The CDR3 spans 16 residues. The V segment lost 4 bases and the J segment 6 bases; nucleotides outside the gene matches: 9.

In this sample, this clonotype turned up many times. The chain is built from TRBV28 and TRBJ1-1; perhaps TRBD1 as D (5 bases). This CDR3 spans 12 amino acids. Germline loops: CDR1 MDHEN, CDR2 SYDVKM. V lost 6 bases, J lost 5 bases, and 10 bases lay in between. DNA for the CDR3: TGTGCCAGCAGGTCGGGGGGGACTGAAGCTTTCTTT. Translation gives CASRSGGTEAFF.

This clonotype has a count of ten or more. One junction end disagrees with the germline gene, perhaps due to a read error. The chain carries TRBV19 and TRBJ1-1; 7 bases match TRBD1. This CDR3 has 14 amino acids. Germline lookup yields CDR1 LNHDA and CDR2 SQIVND (reference sequence). CDR3 sequence reads: CASNRGQENTEAFF. For the CDR3, the DNA is TGTGCCAGTAATCGCGGACAGGAGAACACTGAGGCTTTCTTT.

In its sample, this clonotype was seen many times. The gene calls are TRBV6-1 and TRBJ2-1, with a possible D match to TRBD1 (5 bases). Trimming took 1 base from V and 5 from J, leaving 9 bases between them. This CDR3 is built from 14 residues. Germline lookup yields CDR1 MNHNS and CDR2 SASEGT. The CDR3 sequence: CASSEVAGNNEQFF. The CDR3 DNA is TGTGCCAGCAGTGAAGTAGCAGGGAACAATGAGCAGTTCTTC.

There are many counts of this clonotype. The CDR3: CASSQGTSGGQETQYF. Written as DNA, the CDR3 is TGTGCCAGCAGCCAAGGGACTAGCGGGGGACAAGAGACCCAGTACTTC. V is TRBV4-2 and J is TRBJ2-5, with 13 bases that match TRBD2. The CDR3 runs to 16 residues. Per the germline V gene, CDR1 is LGHNA and CDR2 is YNFKEQ. J lost 2 bases, V lost 1 base, and 1 base had no gene match.

This clonotype came up a few times. The chain has TRBV2 and TRBJ2-3, with TRBD2 matching over 8 bases. The J segment lost 1 base and the V segment lost 7 bases, leaving 1 base of the junction unmatched. CDR3 length equals 13 residues. Germline CDR1 SNHLY, CDR2 FYNNEI. CDR3 DNA sequence: TGTGCCAGCAACGGGGGGGGCACAGATACGCAGTATTTT. Amino acid sequence: CASNGGGTDTQYF.

This clonotype has a count of ten or more. V is TRBV3-1 and J is TRBJ2-1; D is ambiguous. The CDR3 contains 11 residues. V was shortened by 6 bases and J by 4 bases, with 4 bases between the two germline ends. Germline V gene data show CDR1 as LGHDT and CDR2 as YNNKEL (reference sequence). In DNA form, the CDR3 reads TGTGCCAGCAGACGTTACAATGAGCAGTTCTTC. The encoded protein is CASRRYNEQFF.

This clonotype was seen ten or more times. The J gene is TRBJ1-2, the V gene TRBV10-3; 7 bases match TRBD1. CDR3 length: 16 amino acids. Trimming at V came to 2 bases and at J to 0 bases, leaving 6 bases not matched to a gene. CDR1 is ENHRY, CDR2 SYGVKD, per germline. The CDR3 nucleotides read TGTGCCATCAGTGAGAAGGGGGCAGGGGCTAACTATGGCTACACCTTC. Translating it yields CAISEKGAGANYGYTF.

The chain couples TRBV3-1 to TRBJ2-4, with unresolved D. The V and J ends lost 0 bases and 1 base respectively, with 7 bases between them. This CDR3 is 15 amino acids long. Germline-derived CDR1 and CDR2 are LGHDT and YNNKEL (reference sequence). Here the CDR3 DNA reads TGTGCCAGCAGCCAAGATAGCAGCGCCAAAAACATTCAGTACTTC. As protein: CASSQDSSAKNIQYF.

This clonotype was observed a single time. The rearrangement links TRBV10-2 to TRBJ2-1; 11 bases fit TRBD2. With V trimmed by 7 bases and J by 3 bases, 8 bases remained unmatched. CDR1 is WSHSY and CDR2 is SAAADI in the germline V gene. The CDR3 covers 16 residues. CDR3 bases: TGCGCCAGCAAGATCGCTAGCGGGAGGAGCTACAATGAGCAGTTCTTC. Translation: CASKIASGRSYNEQFF.

This clonotype was observed many times. This rearrangement joins TRBV11-3 to TRBJ2-3; 10 bases agree with TRBD1. This CDR3 has 12 residues. Trimming took 4 bases from V and 12 from J; bases not matched to a gene: 4. The germline V gene has CDR1 SGHNT and CDR2 YENEEA. The CDR3 nucleotides read TGTGCCAGCAGCTACGGGACAGGGGTTCAGTATTTT. This gives the protein CASSYGTGVQYF.

This clonotype was seen more than once but under ten times. CDR3 in amino acids: CATLDRAIGDGYTF. CDR3 sequence (DNA): TGTGCCACCCTTGACAGGGCAATTGGTGATGGCTACACCTTC. The genes are TRBV6-4 and TRBJ1-2; 7 positions agree with TRBD1. V dropped 10 bases and J dropped 6; count of bases not matched to a gene: 14. Germline V gene sequence: CDR1 MRHNA, CDR2 SNTAGT. The CDR3 has 14 residues.